The 7 T cell receptor beta chains given below trace back to one sample, sequenced in a study of cytomegalovirus exposure and HLA in healthy donors. The PCR had 60 Vbeta and 13 Jbeta primers. The data were produced by immunoSEQ multiplex PCR, yet TCRdb's version contains in-frame clones alone and is incomplete. The table counts approximately 42,000 clones; 8.1% lies in the top ten. The sample was PBMCs. The source is a male donor in good health and CMV-seronegative.

This chain links TRBV11-2 with TRBJ2-6, with unresolved D. Trimming took off 1 base at V and 1 base at J, with 11 bases between the two ends. Germline lookup yields CDR1 SGHAT and CDR2 FQNNGV. The CDR3 loop spans 17 amino acids. CDR3 DNA sequence: TGTGCCAGCAGCTTAGTAACCCGCAGTTCTGGGGCCAACGTCCTGACTTTC. Residues: CASSLVTRSSGANVLTF. The full variable domain, in which reference TRBV11-2 and TRBJ2-6 provide the parts outside the CDR3, is EAGVAQSPRYKIIEKRQSVAFWCNPISGHATLYWYQQILGQGPKLLIQFQNNGVVDDSQLPKDRFSAERLKGVDSTLKIQPAKLEDSAVYLCASSLVTRSSGANVLTFGAGSRLTVL.

The V call is TRBV19, the J call TRBJ1-1; D is uncertain. The germline V gene encodes CDR1 LNHDA and CDR2 SQIVND (reference sequence). There are 16 residues in the CDR3. Deletions cut 5 bases from V and 1 base from J, with 17 bases between. The CDR3 loop reads CASSSLTLTKNTEAFF. The CDR3 coding sequence is TGTGCCAGTAGTTCCCTAACCTTGACTAAGAACACTGAAGCTTTCTTT.

The V gene is TRBV18, the J gene TRBJ2-1; the D is unclear. The CDR3 consists of 15 residues. Germline V gives CDR1 KGHSH, CDR2 LQKENI. Trimming removed 2 bases at V and 0 bases at J, with 8 bases between. The CDR3 loop reads CASSPGQSSYNEQFF. CDR3 nucleotide sequence: TGTGCCAGCTCACCAGGGCAGAGCTCCTACAATGAGCAGTTCTTC. The whole variable domain, remainder taken from reference TRBV18 and TRBJ2-1, is NAGVMQNPRHLVRRRGQEARLRCSPMKGHSHVYWYRQLPEEGLKFMVYLQKENIIDESGMPKERFSAEFPKEGPSILRIQQVVRGDSAAYFCASSPGQSSYNEQFFGPGTRLTVL.

The chain is built from TRBV9 and TRBJ2-1, with 9 bases lining up with TRBD1. The junction had 8 bases not matched to a gene; V was cut back by 4 bases and J by 9 bases. Germline assignment: CDR1 SGDLS and CDR2 YYNGEE. CDR3 length: 14 residues. The CDR3 DNA reads as TGTGCCAGCAGCCCAAGACAGGGGGAGAGTGAGCAGTTCTTC. This sequence encodes CASSPRQGESEQFF.

V is TRBV25-1 and J is TRBJ2-7; 7 nucleotides agree with TRBD2. V gave up 4 bases and J gave up 2 bases; unmatched junction bases: 5. The germline V gene has CDR1 MGHDK and CDR2 SYGVNS. The CDR3 is 14 amino acids. CDR3 sequence: CASSAGLDTYEQYF. As DNA, the CDR3 is TGTGCCAGCAGTGCAGGACTAGACACCTACGAGCAGTACTTC.

This chain joins TRBV2 and TRBJ1-1; D is undetermined. This CDR3 spans 15 amino acids. CDR1 and CDR2 from the germline V gene are SNHLY and FYNNEI. The V end lost 5 bases, the J end lost 0 bases, and 13 bases lay between the germline ends. CDR3 amino acids: CASSRGYRLNTEAFF. The CDR3, as DNA: TGTGCCAGCAGTCGAGGGTACAGACTGAACACTGAAGCTTTCTTT.

The J gene is TRBJ1-5, the V gene TRBV18, with D possibly matching TRBD1 (5 bases). The CDR3 sequence is 14 residues long. Germline V lookup: CDR1 KGHSH, CDR2 LQKENI. V dropped 0 bases and J dropped 8 bases, with 11 bases sitting between them. The CDR3 nucleotides read TGTGCCAGCTCACCACCACCGGGAGGGGAGCCCCAGCATTTT. Its translation: CASSPPPGGEPQHF.